This T cell receptor (beta chain) was identified during a study of blood T cells in healthy people across ages. The CDR3 contains 15 residues. Germline loops: CDR1 SGHTA, CDR2 FQGNSA. Deletions cut 0 bases from V and 1 base from J, with 10 bases between. Drawing of peripheral blood yielded about 9.7 milliliters from each donor. Total RNA, at least 6 micrograms per sample, was extracted from PBMCs. Whole-study findings and limits: Long-lived donors exceeded aged donors in naive CD4+ cells and diversity.

Regarding this clonotype: Its specificity is not known.

Sample-barcoded 5' priming and a J-beta primer mix drove a second PCR of about 7 to 12 cycles. A template-switch adaptor with 12 random nucleotides tagged each cDNA molecule. MiXCR was run by TCRdb on the 5' RACE reads, yielding one entry per CDR3 protein. Of 600,000 to 650,000 distinct CDR3 sequences listed, about 54% were seen once; the top ten hold approximately 40%. The clonotype originates from a man aged 55 to 70 in good health. The chain recombines TRBV7-2 with TRBJ2-7; D gene uncertain. The sequenced sample was blood. The CDR3 DNA follows: TGTGCCAGCAGCTTAGCCACAGACCGATCCTACGAGCAGTACTTC. Amino acids: CASSLATDRSYEQYF.